This T cell receptor (beta chain) was identified in a study of T cell responses to AZD1222 COVID-19 vaccine. Study observations and caveats: Reportedly, nearly half of unique spike TCRs recognized epitopes outside B.1.351/B.1.1.7 mutations.

Losses at the gene ends were 4 bases for V and 4 bases for J; bases not matched to a gene: 4. In germline, CDR1 is MNHNS, CDR2 SASEGT. The CDR3 is 16 residues long. Concerning this clone: What it recognizes is unknown.

Libraries were prepared by immunoSEQ multiplex PCR; TCRdb keeps only in-frame clonotypes and omits some of them. Seen here are around 120,000 clones, over 75% observed once, and the top ten hold 7.2%. Material: peripheral blood, obtained on day 0 of AZD1222 vaccination. J is TRBJ2-3 and V is TRBV6-1, with TRBD2 matching over 14 bases. This clonotype was sampled from an adult in good health. Here the CDR3 reads CASSGGTSGSADTQYF. The CDR3 region has the DNA TGTGCCAGCAGTGGGGGGACTAGCGGGAGTGCAGATACGCAGTATTTT.